This TCR beta chain was identified during a study of T cells after yellow fever vaccination. Study observations and caveats: The booster saw the reappearance of most primary-vaccination clones (roughly 95% CD4, around 90% CD8). Compared with primary, the secondary response was weaker and peaked at day 5, not 15.

Germline loops: CDR1 LGHNA, CDR2 YSLEER. The CDR3 sequence is 14 residues long. The V gene lost 5 bases and the J gene lost 7 bases, with 14 bases spanning the gap. As TCR cDNA was made by 5'RACE template switching, a universal primer site and UMIs were added. Using its own MiXCR run on the 5' RACE reads, TCRdb lists one record per CDR3 protein. The top ten clones hold about 32% of a sample with about 74,000 distinct CDR3 sequences, around 6.9% of them seen once. As to this clonotype: Its target is not known.

The material was CD8+ T cells sorted from PBMCs, obtained 4 to 5 days after the first yellow fever vaccination. This TCR came from a man younger than 35 who received the YFV17D yellow fever vaccine. The J gene is TRBJ2-2, the V gene TRBV4-3; no clear D. DNA for the CDR3: TGCGCCAGCAGCTTATTTTTGGGCGGCGGGGAGCTGTTTTTT. Protein: CASSLFLGGGELFF.